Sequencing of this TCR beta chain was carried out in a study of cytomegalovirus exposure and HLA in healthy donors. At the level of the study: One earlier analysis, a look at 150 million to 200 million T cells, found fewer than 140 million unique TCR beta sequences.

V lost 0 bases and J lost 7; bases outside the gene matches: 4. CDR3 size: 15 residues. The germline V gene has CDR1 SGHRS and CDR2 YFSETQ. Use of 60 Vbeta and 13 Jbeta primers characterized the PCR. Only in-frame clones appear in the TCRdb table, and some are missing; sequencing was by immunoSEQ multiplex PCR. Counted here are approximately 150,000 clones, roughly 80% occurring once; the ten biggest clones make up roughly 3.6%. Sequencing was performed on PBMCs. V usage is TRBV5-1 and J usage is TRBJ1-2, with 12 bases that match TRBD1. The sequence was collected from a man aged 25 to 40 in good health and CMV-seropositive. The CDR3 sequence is CASSLAGQGAGGYTF. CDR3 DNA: TGCGCCAGCAGCTTGGCGGGACAGGGGGCAGGTGGCTACACCTTC.